These T cell receptor beta chains were read from a single sample in a study of cytomegalovirus exposure and HLA in healthy donors. Profiled with immunoSEQ multiplex PCR; TCRdb holds only in-frame clones, not every one. The data hold hundreds of thousands of clones, with around 90% observed a single time. Sample: PBMCs. The receptor set was obtained from a woman aged 18-29 years in good health and CMV-seronegative. CDR3s include the opening cysteine and the closing phenylalanine or tryptophan. The D gene is left open where the match is weak. The listing skips clone size in some rows; elsewhere it reads once, few, many or a size class.

j_call | d_call | clone_size | v_call | cdr3_aa | cdr3_nt
TRBJ1-2 | TRBD1 | NA | TRBV5-1 | CASSSGQGATGYTF | TGCGCCAGCAGTTCCGGACAGGGGGCTACGGGCTACACCTTC
TRBJ1-3 | TRBD1 | NA | TRBV19 | CASSRTGLGNTIYF | TGTGCCAGTAGCCGGACAGGGCTCGGAAACACCATATATTTT
TRBJ2-4 | NA | NA | TRBV7-9 | CASSLGGGGNIQYF | TGTGCCAGCAGCTTAGGGGGTGGAGGAAACATTCAGTACTTC
TRBJ1-5 | NA | NA | TRBV19 | CASSIESGQPQHF | TGTGCCAGTAGTATAGAGTCGGGGCAGCCCCAGCATTTT
TRBJ1-1 | TRBD1 | NA | TRBV6-5 | CASSSTRTGQSEAFF | TGTGCCAGCAGTTCAACTAGGACAGGGCAGTCTGAAGCTTTCTTT
TRBJ2-7 | NA | NA | TRBV7-9 | CASGYRETYEQYF | TGTGCCAGCGGGTACAGGGAGACCTACGAGCAGTACTTC
TRBJ1-1 | NA | once | TRBV7-9 | CASSWPLGQEDTEAFF | TGTGCCAGCAGCTGGCCTCTGGGGCAGGAAGACACTGAAGCTTTCTTT
TRBJ2-1 | NA | NA | TRBV27 | CASSTQTRSNEQFF | TGTGCCAGCAGTACCCAGACTAGGAGCAATGAGCAGTTCTTC
TRBJ2-3 | NA | NA | TRBV4-1 | CASSQAGVPSTDTQYF | TGCGCCAGCAGCCAAGCGGGGGTACCTAGCACAGATACGCAGTATTTT
TRBJ2-7 | TRBD1 | NA | TRBV2 | CASRIDRGYFSEQYF | TGTGCCAGCAGGATTGACAGGGGGTATTTTAGCGAGCAGTACTTC
TRBJ1-4 | TRBD1 | NA | TRBV6-5 | CASSTQGAGEKLFF | TGTGCCAGCAGTACACAGGGGGCGGGAGAAAAACTGTTTTTT
TRBJ1-2 | NA | once | TRBV9 | CASSASRGYTF | TGTGCCAGCAGCGCTTCGAGAGGCTACACCTTC
TRBJ2-2 | TRBD2 | NA | TRBV10-2 | CASSEVAGGLNTGELFF | TGCGCCAGCAGTGAGGTAGCGGGGGGCCTTAACACCGGGGAGCTGTTTTTT
TRBJ1-1 | TRBD1 | NA | TRBV29-1 | CSVEPSQGARYTEAFF | TGCAGCGTTGAACCGTCACAGGGGGCTAGGTACACTGAAGCTTTCTTT
TRBJ2-1 | NA | NA | TRBV6-1 | CASSEGQGGNEQFF | TGTGCCAGCAGTGAGGGTCAGGGTGGGAATGAGCAGTTCTTC
TRBJ1-1 | NA | NA | TRBV5-1 | CASSLAGYTEAFF | TGCGCCAGCAGCTTGGCAGGGTACACTGAAGCTTTCTTT
TRBJ2-1 | TRBD2 | NA | TRBV18 | CASSPMASGGNEQFF | TGTGCCAGCTCACCAATGGCTAGCGGGGGTAATGAGCAGTTCTTC
TRBJ1-2 | NA | NA | TRBV5-1 | CASSLGPGDGYTF | TGCGCCAGCAGCTTGGGTCCAGGGGATGGCTACACCTTC
TRBJ2-2 | NA | NA | TRBV18 | CASSPTGELFF | TGTGCCAGCTCACCGACAGGGGAGCTGTTTTTT
TRBJ1-6 | TRBD1 | NA | TRBV19 | CASSAATGGGSSPLHF | TGTGCCAGTAGTGCGGCGACAGGGGGCGGCAGTTCACCCCTCCACTTT
TRBJ2-7 | NA | NA | TRBV5-4 | CASSFEGYEQYF | TGTGCCAGCAGCTTTGAGGGATACGAGCAGTACTTC
TRBJ1-2 | NA | NA | TRBV12-5 | CASGLVGGLDNYGYTF | TGTGCTAGTGGTTTGGTAGGCGGGTTGGATAACTATGGCTACACCTTC
TRBJ1-1 | NA | few | TRBV19 | CASRAQGGEAFF | TGTGCCAGTAGAGCACAGGGTGGGGAAGCTTTCTTT
TRBJ1-1 | TRBD1 | NA | TRBV5-4 | CASSPWDRVTEAFF | TGTGCCAGCAGCCCCTGGGACAGAGTCACTGAAGCTTTCTTT
TRBJ1-2 | NA | NA | TRBV19 | CASQRGFGGYTF | TGTGCCTCCCAAAGGGGGTTCGGGGGCTACACCTTC
TRBJ2-2 | TRBD1 | NA | TRBV5-5 | CASSLGTDNTGVLFF | TGTGCCAGCAGTTTAGGGACAGATAACACCGGGGTGCTGTTTTTT
TRBJ2-5 | TRBD1 | NA | TRBV2 | CASNRDRSGLETQYF | TGTGCCAGCAACCGGGACAGGAGCGGCCTAGAGACCCAGTACTTC
TRBJ2-3 | NA | once | TRBV2 | CATPRDLSQDTQYF | TGTGCCACCCCGCGGGATCTATCGCAGGATACGCAGTATTTT
TRBJ2-6 | NA | NA | TRBV6-5 | CASSYSGGSGANVLTF | TGTGCCAGCAGTTACTCGGGGGGCTCTGGGGCCAACGTCCTGACTTTC
TRBJ2-7 | TRBD1 | few | TRBV5-6 | CASSFLDRDAYEQYF | TGTGCCAGCAGCTTTTTGGACAGGGACGCCTACGAGCAGTACTTC
TRBJ1-2 | NA | NA | TRBV7-9 | CASSPRVEAYGYTF | TGTGCCAGCAGTCCGCGGGTAGAGGCTTATGGCTACACCTTC
TRBJ1-6 | TRBD1 | few | TRBV9 | CASSPTGGNSPLHF | TGTGCCAGCAGTCCGACAGGGGGGAATTCACCCCTCCACTTT
TRBJ1-5 | NA | NA | TRBV7-9 | CASSLAGVGQPQHF | TGTGCCAGCAGCTTAGCAGGGGTCGGTCAGCCCCAGCATTTT
TRBJ1-2 | NA | few | TRBV2 | CASSDLRFLKNTF | TGTGCCAGCAGTGATCTCCGGTTTTTGAAGAACACCTTC
TRBJ2-2 | NA | NA | TRBV25-1 | CASSEVEGETGELFF | TGTGCCAGCAGTGAGGTGGAGGGTGAAACCGGGGAGCTGTTTTTT